Shown below are 23 T cell receptor beta chains from a single sample sequenced in a study of cytomegalovirus exposure and HLA in healthy donors. This PCR relied on a set of 60 Vbeta primers and 13 Jbeta primers. The table came from immunoSEQ multiplex PCR; TCRdb's copy has only in-frame clones and leaves some out. The top ten clones hold 3% of a sample with 130,000 to 150,000 clones, roughly four fifths of them seen once. Sequencing was performed on PBMCs. The source of these receptors is a man aged 35-49 years in good health and CMV-seropositive.

The chain couples TRBV5-1 to TRBJ2-1; 10 nucleotides align to TRBD2. J lost 3 bases, V lost 0 bases, and 3 bases had no gene match. This CDR3 has 16 amino acids. The germline gives CDR1 SGHRS, CDR2 YFSETQ. DNA of the CDR3: TGCGCCAGCAGCTTGGCCCCTAGCGGGAGCTACAATGAGCAGTTCTTC. Its translation: CASSLAPSGSYNEQFF.

Regarding this clone: Other DNA sequences in the sample encode the same CDR3. The chain combines TRBV6-1 with TRBJ2-7; a weak D match, TRBD1 (6 bases). The germline V gene has CDR1 MNHNS and CDR2 SASEGT. This CDR3 is built from 12 residues. V was trimmed by 4 bases and J by 4 bases, leaving 8 bases between them. CDR3 amino acids: CASSGTGYEQYF. The CDR3 DNA is TGTGCCAGCAGTGGCACAGGGTACGAGCAGTACTTC.

V usage is TRBV28 and J usage is TRBJ2-2, with D possibly TRBD1 on 6 matching bases. Trimming cost V 5 bases and J 3 bases, with 16 bases left between them. Looked up from germline, CDR1 is MDHEN and CDR2 is SYDVKM. The CDR3 runs to 16 residues. The CDR3: CASSGSGTPYTGELFF. Written as DNA, the CDR3 is TGTGCCAGCAGTGGGAGTGGGACACCTTACACCGGGGAGCTGTTTTTT.

Remarks on this clone: Different DNA sequences within this sample yield the same CDR3. CDR3 in amino acids: CASSSGGELFF. In nucleotides, the CDR3 is TGTGCCAGCAGCTCGGGCGGGGAGCTGTTTTTT. This chain connects TRBV27 to TRBJ2-2, with no clear D. In germline, CDR1 is MNHEY, CDR2 SMNVEV (reference sequence). This CDR3 is 11 amino acids long. The V end was cut by 6 bases, the J end by 7 bases, with 6 bases between.

The count of this clone is one. The genes are TRBV7-9 and TRBJ1-1; tentatively, D is TRBD1 (5 bases). The CDR3 contains 17 residues. Trimming removed 2 bases at V and 2 bases at J, with 18 bases between. Germline CDR1 SEHNR, CDR2 FQNEAQ (reference sequence). The DNA of the CDR3 is TGTGCCAGCAGCTTAATGGGGCGCACAATCCGAAACACTGAAGCTTTCTTT. It is translated as CASSLMGRTIRNTEAFF.

The V gene is TRBV4-2, the J gene TRBJ1-4; D call uncertain. Germline CDR1 is LGHNA and CDR2 is YNFKEQ. The CDR3 is 16 residues long. With 1 base removed from V and 0 bases from J, the gap between germline ends came to 9 bases. CDR3 nucleotide sequence: TGTGCCAGCAGCCAAGGAGCCGTTTCAACTAATGAAAAACTGTTTTTT. The encoded protein is CASSQGAVSTNEKLFF.

The chain employs TRBV27 and TRBJ1-2; 7 nucleotides line up with TRBD1. Germline V lookup: CDR1 MNHEY, CDR2 SMNVEV (reference sequence). The CDR3 totals 12 residues. V trimming: 6 bases; J trimming: 2 bases; junction bases outside the gene matches: 0. In nucleotides, the CDR3 is TGTGCCAGCAGGACAGGGAACTATGGCTACACCTTC. Translating it yields CASRTGNYGYTF.

The chain carries TRBV7-8 and TRBJ1-2; D remains unclear. Germline CDR1 reads SGHVS; CDR2 reads FQNEAQ. The CDR3 is made up of 12 amino acids. The V and J ends lost 3 bases and 3 bases respectively, with 5 bases between them. The DNA of the CDR3 is TGTGCCAGCAGCTTCACTGACTATGGCTACACCTTC. This gives the protein CASSFTDYGYTF.

The V and J genes are TRBV7-9 and TRBJ1-4; D uncertain. Trimming took off 1 base at V and 7 bases at J, with 16 bases between the two ends. Germline loops: CDR1 SEHNR, CDR2 FQNEAQ (reference sequence). The CDR3 sequence is 16 residues long. CDR3 coding DNA: TGTGCCAGCAGCTTAGACCTGGCTTTGGGAGGTGAAAAACTGTTTTTT. Protein product: CASSLDLALGGEKLFF.

The chain combines TRBV27 with TRBJ2-1, with a tentative D call TRBD2 (6 bases). The ends were cut back, 1 base at V and 0 bases at J, with 10 bases in the middle. Germline V gives CDR1 MNHEY, CDR2 SMNVEV (reference sequence). The CDR3 is 16 residues long. The CDR3 region has the DNA TGTGCCAGCAGTTTATACCGCGGGGCCTCCTACAATGAGCAGTTCTTC. Residues: CASSLYRGASYNEQFF.

V gene TRBV13 combines with J gene TRBJ1-2; the D gene is possibly TRBD1 (6 bases). Germline V gene data show CDR1 as PRHDT and CDR2 as FYEKMQ (reference sequence). V lost 1 base and J 2 bases, leaving 14 bases between the germline ends. The length of the CDR3 is 16 residues. CDR3 loop: CASSLARHRDNYGYTF. The CDR3 nucleotides read TGTGCCAGCAGCTTAGCCCGACACAGGGACAACTATGGCTACACCTTC.

A single count supports this clone. This chain uses TRBV5-1 with TRBJ2-2, with a weak D call TRBD1 (6 bases). Germline V gene sequence: CDR1 SGHRS, CDR2 YFSETQ. The V gene lost 6 bases and the J gene lost 1 base, with 16 bases spanning the gap. This CDR3 has 16 amino acids. CDR3 residues: CASMSEGQLNTGELFF. As DNA, the CDR3 is TGCGCCAGCATGTCTGAGGGACAACTGAACACCGGGGAGCTGTTTTTT.

The sample holds a few counts of this clone. The CDR3, as DNA: TGCAGTGCTGGACAGGGGACTGAAGCTTTCTTT. Its translation is CSAGQGTEAFF. The chain couples TRBV20-1 to TRBJ1-1; 9 nucleotides align to TRBD1. V lost 5 bases, J lost 5 bases, and 0 bases stayed unmatched. Germline V gene sequence: CDR1 DFQATT, CDR2 SNEGSKA (reference sequence). The CDR3 has 11 amino acids.

As for this clone: Other DNA sequences in the sample encode the same CDR3. This chain connects TRBV5-1 to TRBJ2-3; a weak D match, TRBD2 (5 bases). Trimming took off 1 base at V and 1 base at J, with 7 bases between the two ends. Germline V CDR1 and CDR2: SGHRS, YFSETQ. This CDR3 spans 14 amino acids. CDR3 residues: CASSLLRGTDTQYF. As DNA, the CDR3 is TGCGCCAGCAGCTTGTTGAGGGGCACAGATACGCAGTATTTT. Full variable domain (outside the CDR3, taken from reference TRBV5-1 and TRBJ2-3): KAGVTQTPRYLIKTRGQQVTLSCSPISGHRSVSWYQQTPGQGLQFLFEYFSETQRNKGNFPGRFSGRQFSNSRSEMNVSTLELGDSALYLCASSLLRGTDTQYFGPGTRLTVL.

This rearrangement joins TRBV7-8 to TRBJ2-6; D call uncertain. The CDR3 sequence is 15 residues long. V lost 5 bases and J 2 bases, leaving 10 bases between the germline ends. The germline gives CDR1 SGHVS, CDR2 FQNEAQ. DNA of the CDR3: TGTGCCAGCAGCAGAAGCAACCCTGGGGCCAACGTCCTGACTTTC. Protein sequence: CASSRSNPGANVLTF.

This clone was counted a few times. The chain employs TRBV6-1 and TRBJ1-2, with D unresolved. In germline, CDR1 is MNHNS, CDR2 SASEGT. CDR3 size: 15 residues. The V end was cut by 7 bases, the J end by 0 bases, with 15 bases between. CDR3 protein: CASMPRPEANYGYTF. As DNA, the CDR3 is TGTGCCAGCATGCCTAGACCGGAAGCTAACTATGGCTACACCTTC.

V is TRBV7-3 and J is TRBJ2-1; D perhaps matches TRBD1 (6 bases). Germline CDR1 SGHTA, CDR2 FQGTGA. The CDR3 has 18 amino acids. Trimming stripped 3 bases from V and 0 bases from J, with 18 bases between. This CDR3 is CASSFNPRGSSSYNEQFF. In nucleotides, the CDR3 is TGTGCCAGCAGCTTTAACCCCAGGGGATCAAGCTCCTACAATGAGCAGTTCTTC.

The chain couples TRBV7-6 to TRBJ2-3; weak D call: TRBD1 (5 bases). This CDR3 is 16 amino acids long. The germline V gene encodes CDR1 SGHVS and CDR2 FNYEAQ. The V and J ends lost 1 base and 4 bases respectively, with 15 bases between them. The CDR3, as DNA: TGTGCCAGCAGCTTAGGTCAGGGAAGTTTTTCAGATACGCAGTATTTT. This gives the protein CASSLGQGSFSDTQYF.

This clone was observed a single time. The rearrangement links TRBV28 to TRBJ1-1; unclear D gene. Germline loops: CDR1 MDHEN, CDR2 SYDVKM. CDR3 length: 14 amino acids. Trimming stripped 3 bases from V and 4 bases from J, with 12 bases between. CDR3 DNA sequence: TGTGCCAGCAGTTTTGGGCGGCGGGGCACTGAAGCTTTCTTT. Amino acid sequence: CASSFGRRGTEAFF.

The chain employs TRBV6-5 and TRBJ1-1; 8 positions agree with TRBD1. Unmatched junction bases numbered 12, after V lost 4 bases and J lost 5 bases. Germline V gene data show CDR1 as MNHEY and CDR2 as SVGAGI. The CDR3 totals 16 residues. The CDR3 reads CASSSSRGHSRTEAFF. The DNA for the CDR3 is TGTGCCAGCAGTTCTTCCAGGGGGCACAGTCGGACTGAAGCTTTCTTT.

A few counts support this clone. This chain connects TRBV10-2 to TRBJ1-4, with a weak D call TRBD1 (5 bases). This CDR3 region has 14 residues. Germline V CDR1 and CDR2: WSHSY, SAAADI. The V end lost 6 bases, the J end lost 7 bases, and 15 bases lay between the germline ends. The DNA for the CDR3 is TGCGCCAGCAGCCAGTCGTCAAGGGGTGAAAAACTGTTTTTT. Its protein product is CASSQSSRGEKLFF.

On this clone: Within the sample, other DNA sequences also encode this same CDR3. V and J are TRBV5-6 and TRBJ2-7; 11 bases are a match to TRBD2. Germline trimming cut 3 bases from V and 3 bases from J; bases unmatched to any gene: 2. Germline-derived CDR1 and CDR2 are SGHDT and YYEEEE. The CDR3 runs to 14 residues. CDR3 protein: CASSSLAGGYEQYF. The CDR3 DNA sequence: TGTGCCAGCAGCTCTCTAGCGGGAGGCTACGAGCAGTACTTC.

The V gene is TRBV6-1, the J gene TRBJ1-5, with D possibly being TRBD1 (5 bases). V was trimmed by 10 bases and J by 3 bases, leaving 16 bases between them. The length of the CDR3 is 14 residues. From germline, CDR1 is MNHNS and CDR2 SASEGT. In DNA, the CDR3 is TGTGCCACTCAAGAGCAGGGTCCCAATCAGCCCCAGCATTTT. Translation: CATQEQGPNQPQHF.